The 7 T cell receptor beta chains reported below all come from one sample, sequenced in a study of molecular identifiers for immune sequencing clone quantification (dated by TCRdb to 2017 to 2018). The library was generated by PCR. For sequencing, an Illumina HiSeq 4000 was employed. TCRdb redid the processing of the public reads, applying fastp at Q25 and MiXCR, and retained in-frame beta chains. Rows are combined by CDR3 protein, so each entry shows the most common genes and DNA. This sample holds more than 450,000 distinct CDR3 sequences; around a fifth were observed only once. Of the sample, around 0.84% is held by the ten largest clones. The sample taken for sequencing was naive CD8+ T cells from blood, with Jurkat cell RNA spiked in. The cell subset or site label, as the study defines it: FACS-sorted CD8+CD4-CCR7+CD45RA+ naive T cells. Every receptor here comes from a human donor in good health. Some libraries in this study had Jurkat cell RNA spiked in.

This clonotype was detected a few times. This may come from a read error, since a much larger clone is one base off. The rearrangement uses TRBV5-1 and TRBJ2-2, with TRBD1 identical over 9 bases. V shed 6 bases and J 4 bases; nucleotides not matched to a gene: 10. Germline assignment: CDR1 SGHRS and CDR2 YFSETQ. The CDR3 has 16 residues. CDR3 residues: CASNAEQGASTGELFF. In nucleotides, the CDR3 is TGCGCCAGCAACGCCGAACAGGGGGCGAGCACCGGGGAGCTGTTTTTT.

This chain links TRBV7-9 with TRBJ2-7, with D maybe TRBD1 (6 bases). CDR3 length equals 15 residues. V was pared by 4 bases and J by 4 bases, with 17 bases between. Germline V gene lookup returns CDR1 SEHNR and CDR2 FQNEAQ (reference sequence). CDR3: CASSSTWGRKYEQYF. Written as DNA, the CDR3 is TGTGCCAGCAGCTCGACATGGGGGCGAAAGTACGAGCAGTACTTC.

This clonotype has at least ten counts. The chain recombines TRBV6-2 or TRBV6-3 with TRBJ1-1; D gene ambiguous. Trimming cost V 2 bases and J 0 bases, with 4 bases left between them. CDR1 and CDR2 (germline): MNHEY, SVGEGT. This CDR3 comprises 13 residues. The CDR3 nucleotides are TGTGCCAGCAGTTACCAGATGAACACTGAAGCTTTCTTT. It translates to CASSYQMNTEAFF.

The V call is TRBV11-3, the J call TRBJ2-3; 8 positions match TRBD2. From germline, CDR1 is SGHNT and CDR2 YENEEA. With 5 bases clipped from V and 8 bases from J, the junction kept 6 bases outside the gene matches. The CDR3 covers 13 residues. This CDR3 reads CASSARREGTQYF. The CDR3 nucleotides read TGTGCCAGCAGCGCCCGCCGGGAGGGTACGCAGTATTTT.

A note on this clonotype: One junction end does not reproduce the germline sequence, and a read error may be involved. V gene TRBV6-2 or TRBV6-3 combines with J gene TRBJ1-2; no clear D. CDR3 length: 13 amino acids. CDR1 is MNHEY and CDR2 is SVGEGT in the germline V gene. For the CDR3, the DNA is TGTGCCGGCAGTTACGGGCAGCGCTATGGCTACACCTTC. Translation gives CAGSYGQRYGYTF.

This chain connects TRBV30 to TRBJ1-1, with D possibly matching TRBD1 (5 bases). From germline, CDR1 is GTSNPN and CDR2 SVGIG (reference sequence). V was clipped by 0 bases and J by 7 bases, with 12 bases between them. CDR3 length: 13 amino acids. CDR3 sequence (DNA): TGTGCCTGGAGTGTACTTCTAAGGGGTGAAGCTTTCTTT. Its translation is CAWSVLLRGEAFF.

The CDR3 region has the DNA TGTGCCAGCAGTCCTCACTCATCCAACACTGAAGCTTTCTTT. Its protein is CASSPHSSNTEAFF. The chain recombines TRBV6-5 with TRBJ1-1; no reliable D call. Germline V CDR1 and CDR2: MNHEY, SVGAGI. The CDR3 is 14 residues long. V was pared by 5 bases and J by 2 bases, with 12 bases between.